A selection of T cell receptor beta chains follows, all from one sample in a study of monozygotic twins with cystic fibrosis. Using immunoSEQ multiplex PCR, the repertoire was profiled, and TCRdb retains in-frame clones only, with some absent. The top ten clones hold 9.3% of a sample with about 14,000 clones, around 93% of them seen once. Sequenced: blood. Receptors originate from a girl aged 2 to 9 with cystic fibrosis. The CDR3 runs from the conserved cysteine through the conserved F or W. A D gene is named only where the DNA matches it firmly. Size is omitted from some rows. Given values are once, few, many or a class for expanded clones.

V: TRBV28
size: -
D: -
J: TRBJ1-4
CDR3: CASSSIDSLNFEKLFF
DNA: TGTGCCAGCAGTTCGATCGACAGCCTCAATTTCGAAAAACTGTTTTTT

V: TRBV7-9
size: -
D: -
J: TRBJ1-1
CDR3: CASSLAGSGITGLSEAFF
DNA: TGTGCCAGCAGCTTAGCCGGGAGCGGAATCACAGGGTTAAGTGAAGCTTTCTTT

V: TRBV28
size: -
D: -
J: TRBJ1-2
CDR3: CASSFVDRNYGYTF
DNA: TGTGCCAGCAGTTTCGTAGACAGGAACTATGGCTACACCTTC

V: TRBV11-2
size: -
D: TRBD2
J: TRBJ2-7
CDR3: CASSLGGVGGRATYEQYF
DNA: TGTGCCAGCAGCTTAGGGGGAGTCGGCGGGAGGGCCACATACGAGCAGTACTTC

V: TRBV6-1
size: -
D: -
J: TRBJ2-5
CDR3: CASRSRGQETQYF
DNA: TGTGCCAGCAGGTCCAGGGGTCAAGAGACCCAGTACTTC

V: TRBV19
size: -
D: -
J: TRBJ2-2
CDR3: CASSEPNTGELFF
DNA: TGTGCCAGTAGTGAACCGAACACCGGGGAGCTGTTTTTT

V: TRBV7-9
size: -
D: -
J: TRBJ1-2
CDR3: CASSRDMGRDYGYTF
DNA: TGTGCCAGCAGCCGTGACATGGGGCGGGACTATGGCTACACCTTC

V: TRBV2
size: once
D: -
J: TRBJ1-2
CDR3: CASSEGRRNYGYTF
DNA: TGTGCCAGCAGTGAAGGACGGAGAAACTATGGCTACACCTTC

V: TRBV27
size: -
D: -
J: TRBJ2-3
CDR3: CASSLGRETDTQYF
DNA: TGTGCCAGCAGTTTAGGCCGGGAAACAGATACGCAGTATTTT

V: TRBV25-1
size: -
D: -
J: TRBJ2-1
CDR3: CASGRGRNEQFF
DNA: TGTGCCAGCGGGCGGGGGCGGAATGAGCAGTTCTTC

V: TRBV9
size: -
D: TRBD2
J: TRBJ2-1
CDR3: CASSGGRPARDEQFF
DNA: TGTGCCAGCAGCGGCGGGAGGCCCGCCAGGGATGAGCAGTTCTTC

V: TRBV5-1
size: once
D: TRBD2
J: TRBJ2-1
CDR3: CASSFSGTSGMNEQFF
DNA: TGCGCCAGCAGCTTTTCCGGGACTAGCGGGATGAATGAGCAGTTCTTC

V: TRBV11-3
size: -
D: -
J: TRBJ2-3
CDR3: CASSLGATDTQYF
DNA: TGTGCCAGCAGCTTAGGGGCCACAGATACGCAGTATTTT

V: TRBV28
size: -
D: TRBD1
J: TRBJ2-7
CDR3: CASSFARQGAKGYEQYF
DNA: TGTGCCAGCAGTTTTGCGAGACAGGGGGCGAAGGGGTACGAGCAGTACTTC

V: TRBV7-9
size: -
D: -
J: TRBJ1-3
CDR3: CASSSAGAIGNTIYF
DNA: TGTGCCAGCAGCTCAGCCGGGGCCATCGGGAACACCATATATTTT

V: TRBV5-4
size: -
D: -
J: TRBJ1-1
CDR3: CASSQDSSGSTEAFF
DNA: TGCGCCAGCAGCCAAGATAGTTCGGGGAGCACTGAAGCTTTCTTT

V: TRBV30
size: -
D: -
J: TRBJ1-2
CDR3: CAWSVADLYGYTF
DNA: TGTGCCTGGAGTGTAGCCGACCTGTATGGCTACACCTTC

V: TRBV7-2
size: once
D: TRBD1
J: TRBJ2-7
CDR3: CASSRRTGETYEQYF
DNA: TGTGCCAGCAGTCGGAGGACAGGGGAAACCTACGAGCAGTACTTC

V: TRBV5-1
size: -
D: TRBD2
J: TRBJ2-7
CDR3: CASSLPSGRYGDEQYF
DNA: TGCGCCAGCAGCTTGCCTAGCGGGAGATACGGCGACGAGCAGTACTTC

V: TRBV4-2
size: -
D: -
J: TRBJ2-7
CDR3: CASSPQLAQSSYEQYF
DNA: TGTGCCAGCAGCCCCCAACTAGCTCAGAGCTCCTACGAGCAGTACTTC

V: TRBV4-2
size: -
D: -
J: TRBJ1-2
CDR3: CASSQEPPGPGYTF
DNA: TGTGCCAGCAGCCAAGAGCCTCCAGGGCCTGGCTACACCTTC

V: TRBV6-4
size: once
D: TRBD2
J: TRBJ2-1
CDR3: CASSELAGSYNEQFF
DNA: TGTGCCAGCAGTGAACTAGCGGGATCCTACAATGAGCAGTTCTTC

V: TRBV30
size: -
D: -
J: TRBJ1-5
CDR3: CAWSDSNQPQHF
DNA: TGTGCCTGGAGTGACAGCAATCAGCCCCAGCATTTT

V: TRBV12-2
size: -
D: -
J: TRBJ2-7
CDR3: CATGLGDYEQYF
DNA: TGTGCAACCGGGCTAGGGGATTACGAGCAGTACTTC

V: TRBV5-4
size: -
D: TRBD1
J: TRBJ2-2
CDR3: CASSPGTGYTGELFF
DNA: TGTGCCAGCAGCCCCGGGACAGGGTACACCGGGGAGCTGTTTTTT

V: TRBV27
size: -
D: -
J: TRBJ2-1
CDR3: CASSLGGGPSSYNEQFF
DNA: TGTGCCAGCAGCCTCGGAGGAGGACCCAGCTCCTACAATGAGCAGTTCTTC

V: TRBV7-2
size: -
D: TRBD1
J: TRBJ2-3
CDR3: CASSFDRGADTQYF
DNA: TGTGCCAGCAGCTTCGACAGGGGCGCAGATACGCAGTATTTT

V: TRBV11-2
size: -
D: -
J: TRBJ2-3
CDR3: CASSFTGRGGDTQYF
DNA: TGTGCCAGCAGCTTCACAGGGAGGGGAGGGGATACGCAGTATTTT

V: TRBV7-7
size: -
D: TRBD1
J: TRBJ1-4
CDR3: CASSAGQTEKLFF
DNA: TGTGCTAGCAGCGCGGGACAGACTGAAAAACTGTTTTTT

V: TRBV10-1
size: -
D: -
J: TRBJ2-7
CDR3: CASSDRGYEQYF
DNA: TGCGCCAGCAGTGATCGGGGTTACGAGCAGTACTTC

V: TRBV27
size: -
D: -
J: TRBJ2-1
CDR3: CASSLAGAYNEQFF
DNA: TGTGCCAGCAGTTTAGCGGGCGCCTACAATGAGCAGTTCTTC

V: TRBV28
size: -
D: -
J: TRBJ2-7
CDR3: CASSGQLSYEQYF
DNA: TGTGCCAGCAGTGGGCAGCTATCCTACGAGCAGTACTTC

V: TRBV5-4
size: -
D: -
J: TRBJ2-7
CDR3: CASSPGGPAGQGKYEQYF
DNA: TGTGCCAGCAGCCCCGGGGGTCCGGCGGGGCAGGGCAAGTACGAGCAGTACTTC

V: TRBV10-2
size: -
D: -
J: TRBJ2-7
CDR3: CASRGGTGAYEQYF
DNA: TGCGCCAGCAGGGGGGGGACAGGCGCCTACGAGCAGTACTTC

V: TRBV30
size: -
D: TRBD2
J: TRBJ2-3
CDR3: CAWSVAVWLAGTDTQYF
DNA: TGTGCCTGGAGTGTGGCGGTTTGGCTAGCGGGAACAGATACGCAGTATTTT

V: TRBV19
size: -
D: -
J: TRBJ2-1
CDR3: CASSKGGSYNEQFF
DNA: TGTGCCAGTAGTAAGGGGGGCTCCTACAATGAGCAGTTCTTC

V: TRBV21-1
size: -
D: -
J: TRBJ2-1
CDR3: CASSKERTSGEYNEQFF
DNA: TGTGCCAGCAGCAAAGAACGGACTAGCGGAGAGTACAATGAGCAGTTCTTC

V: TRBV2
size: -
D: -
J: TRBJ2-1
CDR3: CASKWGPGDNEQFF
DNA: TGTGCCAGCAAATGGGGCCCCGGGGACAATGAGCAGTTCTTC

V: TRBV5-1
size: -
D: -
J: TRBJ1-1
CDR3: CASSGLANTEAFF
DNA: TGCGCCAGCAGCGGACTGGCGAACACTGAAGCTTTCTTT

V: TRBV6-1
size: -
D: -
J: TRBJ2-4
CDR3: CASGGNIQYF
DNA: TGTGCCAGCGGGGGTAACATTCAGTACTTC